The clone carrying this TCR beta chain was seen only once. Original methodology: Amplifying reference gene primers gave estimates of nucleated cell counts. Repertoires were generated with immunoSEQ multiplex PCR, while TCRdb's copy carries only in-frame clones and drops some. D and trimming come from the DNA, and the V and J calls and clone size come from that table. The profile shows approximately 150,000 clones, roughly 79% of them singletons. V was clipped by 3 bases and J by 4 bases, with 7 bases between them. CDR3 length equals 12 residues. Germline loops: CDR1 SQVTM, CDR2 ANQGSEA. The data were obtained in a study of blood T cell repertoires in COVID-19. Study summary: Acute and convalescent COVID-19 specimens originated in the United States, Italy and Spain. T cells, B-cell-depleted T cells, or PBMCs provided the cDNA or gDNA that served as material.

What was sequenced was peripheral blood. V and J are TRBV29-1 and TRBJ1-3; possibly TRBD1 for D (5 bases). The sequence came from a man in his fifties or sixties with active or convalescent COVID-19. CDR3 sequence reads: CSVETVGNTIYF. The CDR3 DNA reads as TGCAGCGTTGAGACAGTCGGAAACACCATATATTTT.